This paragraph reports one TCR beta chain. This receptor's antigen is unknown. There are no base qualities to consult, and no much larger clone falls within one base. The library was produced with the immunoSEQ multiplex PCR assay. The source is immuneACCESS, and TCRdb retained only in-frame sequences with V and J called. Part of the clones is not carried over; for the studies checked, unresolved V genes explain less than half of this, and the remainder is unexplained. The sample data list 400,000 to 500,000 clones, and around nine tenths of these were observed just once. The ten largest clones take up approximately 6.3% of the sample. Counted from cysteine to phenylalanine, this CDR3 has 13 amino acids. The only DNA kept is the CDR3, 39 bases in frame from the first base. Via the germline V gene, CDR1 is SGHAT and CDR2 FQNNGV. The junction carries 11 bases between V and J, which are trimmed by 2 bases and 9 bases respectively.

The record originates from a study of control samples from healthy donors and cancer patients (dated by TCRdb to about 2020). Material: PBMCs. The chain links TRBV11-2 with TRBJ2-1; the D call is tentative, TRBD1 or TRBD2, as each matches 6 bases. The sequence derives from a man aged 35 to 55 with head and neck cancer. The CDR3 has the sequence CASSLRGPGEQFF. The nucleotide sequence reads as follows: TGTGCCAGCAGCTTACGGGGGCCGGGTGAGCAGTTCTTC.